This T cell receptor beta chain was obtained from a study of graft-versus-host responses after intestinal transplantation. The overall study: All recipients were transplanted with multivisceral, liver-intestinal, or isolated intestinal grafts. Every recipient had anti-thymocyte globulin induction and approximately three years of tacrolimus plus steroids.

Only a few counts were recorded for this clone. Its specificity is unknown. The CDR3 spans 11 residues. The V and J ends lost 2 bases and 6 bases respectively, with 6 bases between them. Germline assignment: CDR1 DFQATT and CDR2 SNEGSKA (reference sequence). Study results and caveats: An association linked early post-transplant HvG declines with peak circulating GvH clone levels. Detection of GvH clones occurred in recipient marrow, and some had their first appearance in ileum or blood.

Some clones are missing from TCRdb's copy, which holds only in-frame ones; the method was immunoSEQ multiplex PCR. The repertoire consists of about 86,000 clones, with 83% occurring once and the leading ten covering roughly 17%. This clonotype originated in a human donor who received an intestinal transplant. The sample consisted of unstimulated CD8+ T cells sorted from spleen or lymph node cells, taken before intestinal transplant. The chain has TRBV20-1 and TRBJ2-3, with unresolved D. Here the CDR3 DNA reads TGCAGTGCTAGAAGGGCGGATACGCAGTATTTT. Its protein is CSARRADTQYF.